The next 23 T cell receptor beta chains were all read from a single sample in a study of shared clonotypes between healthy human individuals. Only in-frame clones appear in the TCRdb table, and some are missing; sequencing was by immunoSEQ multiplex PCR. This sample carries under 1,100,000 clones, around 76% of them seen once, and the ten largest clones take approximately 1.5%. Sequenced sample: memory CD4+ T cells sorted from blood. Sample subset: CD45RA-negative fraction. The source is a man between 18 and 29 years old in good health.

This clone was seen just once. V and J are TRBV7-8 and TRBJ2-1, with 14 bases aligning to TRBD2. CDR3 length equals 18 residues. Trimming removed 3 bases from V and 0 bases from J; junction bases left unmatched: 4. The germline V gene encodes CDR1 SGHVS and CDR2 FQNEAQ. CDR3 nucleotides: TGTGCCAGCAGCTTCTGGACTAGCGGGAGGACCTCCTACAATGAGCAGTTCTTC. It specifies CASSFWTSGRTSYNEQFF.

CDR3 nucleotide sequence: TGTGCCAGCTCATCGATAGCGGGAGGGCCGGAAAATGAGCAGTTCTTC. This gives the protein CASSSIAGGPENEQFF. This chain links TRBV18 with TRBJ2-1; TRBD2 aligns across 11 bases. Germline-derived CDR1 and CDR2 are KGHSH and LQKENI. The CDR3 spans 16 residues. J was trimmed by 7 bases and V by 5 bases; bases with no gene match: 10.

The CDR3: CASSKGLAGGRVPGTDTQYF. The CDR3 bases are TGTGCCAGTAGCAAAGGACTAGCGGGGGGGCGGGTCCCTGGCACAGATACGCAGTATTTT. This rearrangement joins TRBV19 to TRBJ2-3, with 15 nucleotides matching TRBD2. Unmatched junction bases numbered 14, after V lost 6 bases and J lost 1 base. Germline CDR1 and CDR2: LNHDA and SQIVND (reference sequence). CDR3 length: 20 residues.

V and J are TRBV6-1 and TRBJ1-4; D is uncertain. The CDR3 runs 20 residues. Per germline, CDR1 MNHNS and CDR2 SASEGT. V dropped 4 bases and J dropped 0 bases, with 24 bases sitting between them. In nucleotides, the CDR3 is TGTGCCAGCAGTGTCATGTGGAATCAGGATCCCTTTGCAACTAATGAAAAACTGTTTTTT. It specifies CASSVMWNQDPFATNEKLFF.

DNA of the CDR3: TGTGCCAGCAGCAAAGGAAAGGGATTCGAGCGCGGAGAGACCCAGTACTTC. This encodes CASSKGKGFERGETQYF. This chain links TRBV21-1 with TRBJ2-5. TRBV21-1 is a known pseudogene. The length of the CDR3 is 17 residues.

The V gene is TRBV6-1, the J gene TRBJ1-1; D call uncertain. V was clipped by 7 bases and J by 1 base, with 10 bases between them. Germline CDR1 reads MNHNS; CDR2 reads SASEGT. The CDR3 is made up of 13 amino acids. The CDR3 bases are TGTGCCAGCAAGAAAACGGAGAACACTGAAGCTTTCTTT. Residues: CASKKTENTEAFF.

The rearrangement joins TRBV6-1 to TRBJ2-3; possibly TRBD2 for D (5 bases). Trimming removed 1 base from V and 2 bases from J, with 13 bases in between. This CDR3 is built from 16 residues. CDR1 MNHNS and CDR2 SASEGT come from the germline V gene. The CDR3 DNA reads TGTGCCAGCAGTGAAGGGATAGCGAGGATCACAGATACGCAGTATTTT. Its translation: CASSEGIARITDTQYF.

For this clone: Additional DNA sequences in this sample encode the identical CDR3. The V gene is TRBV28, the J gene TRBJ2-7, with D unclear. Germline CDR1 is MDHEN and CDR2 is SYDVKM. Between the trimmed V and J ends, which lost 2 bases and 5 bases, there was a span of 4 bases. The CDR3 has 11 amino acids. CDR3 DNA sequence: TGTGCCAGCAGTTTAAGGGACGAGCAGTACTTC. Its protein product is CASSLRDEQYF.

The rearrangement joins TRBV28 to TRBJ1-2; D is possibly TRBD1 (5 bases). The length of the CDR3 is 13 residues. Trimming cost V 3 bases and J 7 bases, with 12 bases left between them. CDR1 MDHEN and CDR2 SYDVKM come from the germline V gene. The chain's CDR3 is CASSFPLGAGYTF. CDR3 DNA sequence: TGTGCCAGCAGTTTCCCCCTAGGGGCTGGCTACACCTTC.

About this clone itself: This same CDR3 is encoded by further DNA sequences in the sample. This chain connects TRBV30 to TRBJ2-3; TRBD2 aligns across 9 bases. The CDR3 length is 15 residues. From germline, CDR1 is GTSNPN and CDR2 SVGIG (reference sequence). After removal of 0 bases from V and 2 bases from J, the junction contained 3 bases not matched to a gene. The DNA of the CDR3 is TGTGCCTGGAGTGTAAAGCGGGGGGCCACAGATACGCAGTATTTT. Translating it yields CAWSVKRGATDTQYF.

This chain joins TRBV2 and TRBJ1-5, with D possibly matching TRBD1 (5 bases). Trimming left V 5 bases short and J 0 bases short, with 20 bases between. CDR1 and CDR2 (germline): SNHLY, FYNNEI. This CDR3 is built from 18 residues. The CDR3 DNA is TGTGCCAGCAGTTCCAAGCGAGAGGGGAGGAATAGCAATCAGCCCCAGCATTTT. Its protein is CASSSKREGRNSNQPQHF.

The chain recombines TRBV27 with TRBJ2-3; D perhaps matches TRBD2 (6 bases). Germline V lookup: CDR1 MNHEY, CDR2 SMNVEV (reference sequence). V lost 8 bases and J 6 bases, leaving 12 bases between the germline ends. CDR3 length: 12 residues. The CDR3 sequence is CASAEGGDTQYF. Written as DNA, the CDR3 is TGTGCCAGCGCTGAAGGAGGGGATACGCAGTATTTT.

The J gene is TRBJ1-1, the V gene TRBV28, with D unresolved. The CDR3 is 13 residues long. Germline values: CDR1 MDHEN, CDR2 SYDVKM. V shed 7 bases and J shed 0 bases, with 9 bases lying between them. CDR3 sequence: CASMITMNTEAFF. CDR3 coding DNA: TGTGCCAGCATGATAACTATGAACACTGAAGCTTTCTTT.

This clone appeared once. The rearrangement joins TRBV7-2 to TRBJ1-6; D is ambiguous. With 4 bases removed from V and 6 bases from J, the gap between germline ends came to 4 bases. Germline V gene data show CDR1 as SGHTA and CDR2 as FQGNSA. This CDR3 contains 12 residues. The CDR3 DNA reads as TGTGCCAGCAGCTCCCCTAATTCACCCCTCCACTTT. Amino acid sequence: CASSSPNSPLHF.

The rearrangement links TRBV6-4 to TRBJ1-6; a possible D gene is TRBD1 (5 bases). Germline V CDR1 and CDR2: MRHNA, SNTAGT. V was cut by 3 bases and J by 7 bases, with 10 bases left in between. CDR3 length: 14 residues. The CDR3 protein is CASSEKGRNSPLHF. The CDR3 DNA reads as TGTGCCAGCAGTGAAAAGGGGCGGAATTCACCCCTCCACTTT.

The J gene is TRBJ2-1, the V gene TRBV9; possible D gene TRBD1, 6 bases. Germline V gene data show CDR1 as SGDLS and CDR2 as YYNGEE. This CDR3 region has 15 residues. The V end lost 0 bases, the J end lost 9 bases, and 16 bases lay between the germline ends. The CDR3 DNA reads TGTGCCAGCAGCGTAGGTCAGGGGTGGGTGAGTGAGCAGTTCTTC. Protein product: CASSVGQGWVSEQFF.

V is TRBV7-8 and J is TRBJ2-2, with D hard to call. With 4 bases removed from V and 2 bases from J, the gap between germline ends came to 5 bases. Per the germline V gene, CDR1 is SGHVS and CDR2 is FQNEAQ. This CDR3 contains 13 residues. DNA for the CDR3: TGTGCCAGCAGCTCTGGCAACACCGGGGAGCTGTTTTTT. This encodes CASSSGNTGELFF.

V usage is TRBV7-2 and J usage is TRBJ1-4, with unresolved D. Trimming took 2 bases from V and 4 from J, leaving 17 bases between them. This CDR3 has 17 amino acids. Germline loops: CDR1 SGHTA, CDR2 FQGNSA. CDR3 amino acids: CASSLNPASLNNEKLFF. CDR3 bases: TGTGCCAGCAGCTTAAATCCGGCGTCCTTAAATAATGAAAAACTGTTTTTT.

The rearrangement links TRBV28 to TRBJ2-7; D possibly corresponds to TRBD1 (5 bases). Germline CDR1 reads MDHEN; CDR2 reads SYDVKM. The CDR3 sequence is 14 residues long. The germline V and J ends were trimmed by 2 bases and 3 bases, with 11 bases remaining between them. The CDR3 nucleotides are TGTGCCAGCAGTTTACCAACAGGTTTCTACGAGCAGTACTTC. Protein sequence: CASSLPTGFYEQYF.

This clone is a singleton in its sample. The chain recombines TRBV7-9 with TRBJ2-3, with 7 bases fitting TRBD1. The trim removed 5 bases at V and 0 bases at J, leaving 5 bases unmatched. Per germline, CDR1 SEHNR and CDR2 FQNEAQ (reference sequence). This CDR3 region has 15 residues. This CDR3 reads CASSRGQVSTDTQYF. The CDR3 nucleotides read TGTGCCAGCAGCCGCGGACAGGTCAGCACAGATACGCAGTATTTT.

About this clone: A far larger clone is one nucleotide away, so this likely arose from a read error. V usage is TRBV4-1 and J usage is TRBJ1-2; 7 bases fit TRBD1. The junction had 20 bases not matched to a gene; V was cut back by 8 bases and J by 14 bases. The CDR3 has 14 amino acids. The germline V gene encodes CDR1 MGHRA and CDR2 YSYEKL. The CDR3 bases are TGCGCCAGCGGCCGGCCCGGGACAGCCCAAGCTAGGACCTTC. Its translation: CASGRPGTAQARTF.

The chain is built from TRBV6-1 and TRBJ2-1; 15 bases agree with TRBD2. In germline, CDR1 is MNHNS, CDR2 SASEGT. J was trimmed by 7 bases and V by 2 bases; bases with no gene match: 12. The CDR3 loop spans 19 amino acids. Here the CDR3 reads CASSEQSGGTSGRRNEQFF. Here the CDR3 DNA reads TGTGCCAGCAGTGAACAAAGTGGGGGGACTAGCGGGAGGAGGAATGAGCAGTTCTTC.

V and J are TRBV2 and TRBJ2-1; 8 bases are shared with TRBD1. Germline trimming cut 5 bases from V and 7 bases from J; bases unmatched to any gene: 7. Germline values: CDR1 SNHLY, CDR2 FYNNEI. There are 14 residues in the CDR3. The CDR3 region has the DNA TGTGCCAGCAGTCCTGACAGGGGTTCGAATGAGCAGTTCTTC. Protein sequence: CASSPDRGSNEQFF.